The rows below give T cell receptor beta chains drawn from one sample of a study of cytomegalovirus exposure and HLA in healthy donors. The protocol was immunoSEQ multiplex PCR, while the TCRdb copy is restricted to in-frame clones and leaves out a portion. The sample yields about 110,000 clones, around three quarters seen once. Sequencing input: PBMCs. The receptors shown here come from a young woman in good health and CMV-seronegative. Each CDR3 is given with its conserved first and last residue. A D gene is named only where the DNA matches it firmly. Only some rows state a clone size, as once, few, many or a class for expanded clones.

V gene,J gene,D gene,clone size,CDR3 DNA,CDR3 protein
TRBV18,TRBJ2-7,TRBD1,NA,TGTGCCAGCTCACCCCCGACAGGGTTCGAGCAGTACTTC,CASSPPTGFEQYF
TRBV29-1,TRBJ2-1,TRBD2,NA,TGCAGCGCAACTAGCGGGAGGACCTACAATGAGCAGTTCTTC,CSATSGRTYNEQFF
TRBV15,TRBJ2-7,NA,NA,TGTGCCACCAGCAGAGAATCGGGTTCCTACGAGCAGTACTTC,CATSRESGSYEQYF
TRBV5-5,TRBJ1-6,NA,NA,TGTGCCAGCAGCTCCGGGAATAATTCACCCCTCCACTTT,CASSSGNNSPLHF
TRBV18,TRBJ2-1,TRBD1,NA,TGTGCCAGCTCACCGGACCGGGACAGATACAATGAGCAGTTCTTC,CASSPDRDRYNEQFF
TRBV11-2,TRBJ2-2,TRBD1,NA,TGTGCCAGCAGCTTATTACAGGGGGCCGGGGAGCTGTTTTTT,CASSLLQGAGELFF
TRBV5-4,TRBJ1-1,TRBD1,NA,TGTGCCAGCAGCTTGGACAGGGGTATTTTCATGAACACTGAAGCTTTCTTT,CASSLDRGIFMNTEAFF
TRBV28,TRBJ2-7,NA,NA,TGTGCCAGCAGTTCAATAGCCTACGAGCAGTACTTC,CASSSIAYEQYF
TRBV29-1,TRBJ1-3,NA,few,TGCAGCGTACCGGGGGCTGGAAACACCATATATTTT,CSVPGAGNTIYF
TRBV28,TRBJ1-2,NA,NA,TGTGCCAGCAGGCCGAGTGGCTATGGCTACACCTTC,CASRPSGYGYTF
TRBV27,TRBJ1-5,TRBD1,NA,TGTGCCAGCAACGACAGGGGAAGCAATCAGCCCCAGCATTTT,CASNDRGSNQPQHF
TRBV9,TRBJ2-7,NA,NA,TGTGCCAGCAGCGTAGACGGGACCTACGAGCAGTACTTC,CASSVDGTYEQYF
TRBV19,TRBJ1-2,NA,few,TGTGCCACCGGGGAGGGCTACACCTTC,CATGEGYTF
TRBV4-3,TRBJ2-7,TRBD2,NA,TGCGCCAGCAGCCCCGGACTAGCGGGGGTCTACGAGCAGTACTTC,CASSPGLAGVYEQYF
TRBV25-1,TRBJ2-3,NA,NA,TGTGCCAGCACGGGGGTGACTAGCACAGATACGCAGTATTTT,CASTGVTSTDTQYF
TRBV4-1,TRBJ2-7,NA,NA,TGCGCCAGCAGCCAAGAGTGGCAGGGCCTCTACGAGCAGTACTTC,CASSQEWQGLYEQYF
TRBV6-1,TRBJ2-7,NA,NA,TGTGCCAGCAGTGGTTCGATGGGCGAAACGACCTACGAGCAGTACTTC,CASSGSMGETTYEQYF
TRBV28,TRBJ1-6,NA,NA,TGTGCCAGCAGGGGCAGAGGACAACTTAATTCACCCCTCCACTTT,CASRGRGQLNSPLHF
TRBV29-1,TRBJ2-7,TRBD2,NA,TGCAGCGTTATTACGACTAGCGGGGGGGCGTATGAGCAGTACTTC,CSVITTSGGAYEQYF
TRBV6-6,TRBJ1-4,NA,few,TGTGCCAGCAGTTTTGGAACAGGTGAAAAACTGTTTTTT,CASSFGTGEKLFF
TRBV2,TRBJ2-4,TRBD2,once,TGTGCCAGCAGTGGTTGGACTAGCGGACTAGCCAAAAACATTCAGTACTTC,CASSGWTSGLAKNIQYF
TRBV19,TRBJ1-5,NA,NA,TGTGCCAGTAGTACGGGGTCAGCTAGCAATCAGCCCCAGCATTTT,CASSTGSASNQPQHF
TRBV6-5,TRBJ1-3,NA,NA,TGTGCCAGCAGTTACTCGAGGGAGACCTCTGGAAACACCATATATTTT,CASSYSRETSGNTIYF
TRBV5-6,TRBJ2-7,NA,NA,TGTGCCAGCAGCTTTCAGGGGTACGAGCAGTACTTC,CASSFQGYEQYF
TRBV7-2,TRBJ2-5,NA,NA,TGTGCCAGCAGCCCACCGGGGGCAGGGGGAGAGACCCAGTACTTC,CASSPPGAGGETQYF
TRBV19,TRBJ2-1,NA,NA,TGTGCCAGTAGTATCGGGAGCTCCTACAATGAGCAGTTCTTC,CASSIGSSYNEQFF
TRBV7-8,TRBJ2-1,NA,NA,TGTGCCAGCAGCTTAACTACAGGGCGGAATGAGCAGTTCTTC,CASSLTTGRNEQFF
TRBV14,TRBJ2-1,NA,once,TGTGCCAGCAGCCCGACTGGGTGGGAGCAGTTCTTC,CASSPTGWEQFF
TRBV11-3,TRBJ2-7,TRBD1,NA,TGTGCCAGCAGCTTGTCGGGACAGGGCGACTACGAGCAGTACTTC,CASSLSGQGDYEQYF
TRBV28,TRBJ2-7,NA,few,TGTGCCAGCAGTTTACTCGGACAGAGATACGAGCAGTACTTC,CASSLLGQRYEQYF
TRBV6-4,TRBJ1-5,NA,NA,TGTGCCAGCAGTGACGCGGGGGGTAATCAGCCCCAGCATTTT,CASSDAGGNQPQHF
TRBV28,TRBJ2-4,TRBD1,NA,TGTGCCAGCAGTTTCAGGGGGACAAACATTCAGTACTTC,CASSFRGTNIQYF
TRBV5-8,TRBJ2-1,TRBD2,NA,TGTGCCAGCAGCTTGGTCCTGACTAGCGGGAGCTCCTACAATGAGCAGTTCTTC,CASSLVLTSGSSYNEQFF
TRBV6-1,TRBJ1-5,NA,few,TGTGCCACCGAAGCCAGCGTCAGCAATCAGCCCCAGCATTTT,CATEASVSNQPQHF
TRBV2,TRBJ1-5,NA,NA,TGTGCCAGCAGTGTTGGGGCAGCCAGCAATCAGCCCCAGCATTTT,CASSVGAASNQPQHF
TRBV27,TRBJ1-5,NA,NA,TGTGCCAGCAGTTTCCGGGGTGGCCAGCCCCAGCATTTT,CASSFRGGQPQHF
TRBV19,TRBJ1-2,TRBD1,NA,TGTGCCAGTAGTATGGGACAGAGAGGTTTCTATGGCTACACCTTC,CASSMGQRGFYGYTF
TRBV6-5,TRBJ1-1,NA,NA,TGTGCCAGCAGGGATACCGGGGGGAACACTGAAGCTTTCTTT,CASRDTGGNTEAFF
TRBV21-1,TRBJ2-7,NA,once,TGTGCCAGCAGCGTTGGTCCTAAGTCCTACGAGCAGTACTTC,CASSVGPKSYEQYF
TRBV7-9,TRBJ1-5,NA,few,TGTGCCAGCAGCTCAACAGGTAGCAATCAGCCCCAGCATTTT,CASSSTGSNQPQHF
TRBV4-2,TRBJ1-6,NA,NA,TGTGCCAGCAGCCAGTTCGGGACTCAGATCAATTCACCCCTCCACTTT,CASSQFGTQINSPLHF
TRBV4-1,TRBJ2-3,TRBD2,few,TGCGCCAGCAGCCACCCGGGACTAGCGGGACCTACAGATACGCAGTATTTT,CASSHPGLAGPTDTQYF
TRBV13,TRBJ2-5,TRBD1,NA,TGTGCCAGCAGCTCTACTACCGGGACAGCGCTCGGAGAGACCCAGTACTTC,CASSSTTGTALGETQYF
TRBV2,TRBJ1-1,NA,NA,TGTGCCAGCAAGCAAGACTTGACGAACACTGAAGCTTTCTTT,CASKQDLTNTEAFF